The text below deals with one T cell receptor (beta chain). This entry comes from a study of T cells in Graves' hyperthyroidism and ophthalmopathy. Stable Graves' hyperthyroidism meant no ophthalmopathy progression within 18 months. Uncontrolled infection, other autoimmune disease, pregnancy or lactation led to exclusion. Between the trimmed V and J ends, which lost 5 bases and 3 bases, there was a span of 17 bases. CDR1 is SQVTM and CDR2 is ANQGSEA in the germline V gene. The CDR3 consists of 14 residues. Regions amplified from RNA transcripts were the TCR beta CDR3 regions. During a first-round RT-PCR of the TCR CDR3, the HTBI primer set was used. TCRdb re-called the multiplex PCR reads with MiXCR, one entry per CDR3 protein. The table shows about 420,000 distinct CDR3 sequences, with approximately 14% occurring only once.

The sample taken for sequencing was blood. The TCR was taken from a woman aged 18 to 35 with Graves' hyperthyroidism. This rearrangement joins TRBV29-1 to TRBJ2-7; maybe TRBD2 (6 bases). In DNA, the CDR3 is TGCAGCGTTTATTTGGCTAGCGCGTACTACGAGCAGTACTTC. Translation: CSVYLASAYYEQYF.